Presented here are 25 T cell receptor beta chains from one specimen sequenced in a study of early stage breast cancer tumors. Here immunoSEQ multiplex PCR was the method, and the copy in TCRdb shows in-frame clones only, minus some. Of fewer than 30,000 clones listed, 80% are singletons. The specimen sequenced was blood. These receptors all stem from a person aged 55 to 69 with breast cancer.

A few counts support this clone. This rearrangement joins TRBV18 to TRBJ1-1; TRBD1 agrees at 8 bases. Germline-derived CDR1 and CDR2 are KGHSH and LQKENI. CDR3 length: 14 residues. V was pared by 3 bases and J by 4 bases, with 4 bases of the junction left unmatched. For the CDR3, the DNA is TGTGCCAGCTCACCGCGGACAGGGTTCACTGAAGCTTTCTTT. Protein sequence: CASSPRTGFTEAFF.

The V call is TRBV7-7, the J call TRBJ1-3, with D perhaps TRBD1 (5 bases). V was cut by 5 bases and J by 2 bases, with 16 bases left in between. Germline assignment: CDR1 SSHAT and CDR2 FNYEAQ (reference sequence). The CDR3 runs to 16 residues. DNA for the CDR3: TGTGCCAGCAGCGACGACGTGGGGGGTACTGGAAACACCATATATTTT. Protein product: CASSDDVGGTGNTIYF.

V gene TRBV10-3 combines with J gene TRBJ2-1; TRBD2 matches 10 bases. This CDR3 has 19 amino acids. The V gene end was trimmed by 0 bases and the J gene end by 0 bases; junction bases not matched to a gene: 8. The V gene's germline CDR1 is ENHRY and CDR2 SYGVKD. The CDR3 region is CAISESGTSEGYSYNEQFF. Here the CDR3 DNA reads TGTGCCATCAGTGAGTCCGGGACTAGCGAGGGTTACTCCTACAATGAGCAGTTCTTC.

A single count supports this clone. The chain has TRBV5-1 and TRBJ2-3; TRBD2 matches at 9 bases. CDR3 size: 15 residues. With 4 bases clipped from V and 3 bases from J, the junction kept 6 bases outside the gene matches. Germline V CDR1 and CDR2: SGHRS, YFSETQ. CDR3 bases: TGCGCCAGCAGCATAGATAGCGGGAGTACAGATACGCAGTATTTT. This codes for CASSIDSGSTDTQYF.

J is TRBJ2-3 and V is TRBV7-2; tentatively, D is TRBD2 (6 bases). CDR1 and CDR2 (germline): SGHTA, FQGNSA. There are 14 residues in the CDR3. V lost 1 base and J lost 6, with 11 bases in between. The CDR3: CASSLGGTADTQYF. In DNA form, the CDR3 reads TGTGCCAGCAGCTTAGGGGGGACTGCGGATACGCAGTATTTT.

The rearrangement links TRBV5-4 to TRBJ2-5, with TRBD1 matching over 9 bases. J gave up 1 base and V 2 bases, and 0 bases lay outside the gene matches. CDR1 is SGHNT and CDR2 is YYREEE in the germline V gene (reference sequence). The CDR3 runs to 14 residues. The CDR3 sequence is CASSLQGAQETQYF. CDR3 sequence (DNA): TGTGCCAGCAGCTTACAGGGGGCCCAAGAGACCCAGTACTTC.

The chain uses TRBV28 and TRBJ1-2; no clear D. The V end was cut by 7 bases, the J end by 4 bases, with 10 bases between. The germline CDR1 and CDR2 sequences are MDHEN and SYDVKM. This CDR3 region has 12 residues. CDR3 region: CASTRGVYGYTF. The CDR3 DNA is TGTGCCAGCACCCGCGGGGTCTATGGCTACACCTTC.

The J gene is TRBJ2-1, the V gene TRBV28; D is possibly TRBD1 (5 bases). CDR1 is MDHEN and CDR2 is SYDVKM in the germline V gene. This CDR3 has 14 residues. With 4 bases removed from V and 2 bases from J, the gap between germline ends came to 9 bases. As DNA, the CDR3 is TGTGCCAGCAGTTCCGAAGGGGCCTACAATGAGCAGTTCTTC. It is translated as CASSSEGAYNEQFF.

CDR3: CSSYVAGVGTGELFF. For the CDR3, the DNA is TGCAGCTCCTATGTAGCGGGAGTAGGGACCGGGGAGCTGTTTTTT. The chain couples TRBV29-1 to TRBJ2-2; 9 nucleotides match TRBD2. Germline assignment: CDR1 SQVTM and CDR2 ANQGSEA. Trimming at V came to 8 bases and at J to 5 bases, leaving 12 bases not matched to a gene. This CDR3 is built from 15 residues.

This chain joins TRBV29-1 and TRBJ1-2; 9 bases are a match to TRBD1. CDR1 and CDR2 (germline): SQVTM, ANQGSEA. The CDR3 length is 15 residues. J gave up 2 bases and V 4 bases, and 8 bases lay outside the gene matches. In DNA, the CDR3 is TGCAGCGTTGGGGGACAGGGACAAGACAACTATGGCTACACCTTC. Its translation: CSVGGQGQDNYGYTF.

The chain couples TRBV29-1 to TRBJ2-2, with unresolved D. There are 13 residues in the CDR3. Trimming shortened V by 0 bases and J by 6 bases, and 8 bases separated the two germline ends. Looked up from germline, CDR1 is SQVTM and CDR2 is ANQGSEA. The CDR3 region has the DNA TGCAGCGTTGAAGATCTTCAGGCCGGGGAGCTGTTTTTT. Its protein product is CSVEDLQAGELFF.

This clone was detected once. The CDR3, as DNA: TGTGCCAGCAGCGCCGGGACAGCGCGTGAGCAGTACTTC. It yields the protein CASSAGTAREQYF. The chain employs TRBV7-7 and TRBJ2-7, with 7 nucleotides matching TRBD1. Germline-derived CDR1 and CDR2 are SSHAT and FNYEAQ (reference sequence). V lost 5 bases and J lost 7; bases outside the gene matches: 8. The CDR3 totals 13 residues.

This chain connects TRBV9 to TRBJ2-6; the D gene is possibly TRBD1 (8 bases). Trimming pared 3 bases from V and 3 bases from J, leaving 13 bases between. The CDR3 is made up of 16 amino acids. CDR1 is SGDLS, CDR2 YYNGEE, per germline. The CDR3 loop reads CASSADREGGANVLTF. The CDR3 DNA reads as TGTGCCAGCAGCGCGGACAGGGAGGGTGGGGCCAACGTCCTGACTTTC.

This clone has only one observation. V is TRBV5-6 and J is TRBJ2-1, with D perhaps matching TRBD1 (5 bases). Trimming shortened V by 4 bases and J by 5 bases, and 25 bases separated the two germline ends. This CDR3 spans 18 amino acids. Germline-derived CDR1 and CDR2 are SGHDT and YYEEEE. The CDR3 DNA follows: TGTGCCAGCAGCGTAAGGTTTTGGCGTTTGGGGCCAAACAATGAGCAGTTCTTC. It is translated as CASSVRFWRLGPNNEQFF.

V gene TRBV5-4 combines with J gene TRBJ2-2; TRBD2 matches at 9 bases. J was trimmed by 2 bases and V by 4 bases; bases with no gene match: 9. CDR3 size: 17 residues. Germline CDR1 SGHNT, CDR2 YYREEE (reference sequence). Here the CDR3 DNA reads TGTGCCAGCAGCCCTCTCGCGGGAGGGGCTAACACCGGGGAGCTGTTTTTT. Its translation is CASSPLAGGANTGELFF.

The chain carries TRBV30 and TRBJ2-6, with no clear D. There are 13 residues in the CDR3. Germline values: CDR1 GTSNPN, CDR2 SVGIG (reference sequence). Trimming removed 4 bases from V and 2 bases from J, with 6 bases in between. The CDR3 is CAWIRTGANVLTF. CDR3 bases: TGTGCCTGGATTCGTACTGGGGCCAACGTCCTGACTTTC. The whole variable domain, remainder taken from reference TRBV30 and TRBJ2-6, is SQTIHQWPATLVQPVGSPLSLECTVEGTSNPNLYWYRQAAGRGLQLLFYSVGIGQISSEVPQNLSASRPQDRQFILSSKKLLLSDSGFYLCAWIRTGANVLTFGAGSRLTVL.

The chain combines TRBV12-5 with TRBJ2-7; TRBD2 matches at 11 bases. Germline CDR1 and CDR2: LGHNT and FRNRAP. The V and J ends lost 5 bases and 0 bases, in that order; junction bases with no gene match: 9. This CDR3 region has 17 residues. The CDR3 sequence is CASGRTGTSGSSYEQYF. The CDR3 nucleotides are TGTGCTAGTGGTAGAACCGGGACTAGCGGTAGCTCCTACGAGCAGTACTTC. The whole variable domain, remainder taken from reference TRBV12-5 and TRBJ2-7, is DARVTQTPRHKVTEMGQEVTMRCQPILGHNTVFWYRQTMMQGLELLAYFRNRAPLDDSGMPKDRFSAEMPDATLATLKIQPSEPRDSAVYFCASGRTGTSGSSYEQYFGPGTRLTVT.

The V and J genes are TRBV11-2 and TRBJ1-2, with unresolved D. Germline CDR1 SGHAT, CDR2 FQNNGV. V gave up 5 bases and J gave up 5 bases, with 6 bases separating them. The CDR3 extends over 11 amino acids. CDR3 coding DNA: TGTGCCAGCAGCAGCGGGTATGGCTACACCTTC. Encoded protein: CASSSGYGYTF.

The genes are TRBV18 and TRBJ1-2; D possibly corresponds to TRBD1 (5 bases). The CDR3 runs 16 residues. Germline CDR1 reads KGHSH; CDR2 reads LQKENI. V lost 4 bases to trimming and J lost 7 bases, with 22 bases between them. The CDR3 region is CASSLQYPDQGGGYTF. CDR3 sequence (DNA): TGTGCCAGCTCACTGCAATATCCCGATCAGGGAGGTGGCTACACCTTC.

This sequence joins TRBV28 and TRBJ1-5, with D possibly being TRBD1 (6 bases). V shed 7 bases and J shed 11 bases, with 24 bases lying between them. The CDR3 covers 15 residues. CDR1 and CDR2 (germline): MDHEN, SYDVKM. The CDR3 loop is CASTKQGVIIMAQHF. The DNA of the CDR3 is TGTGCCAGCACCAAACAGGGTGTTATTATCATGGCCCAGCATTTT.

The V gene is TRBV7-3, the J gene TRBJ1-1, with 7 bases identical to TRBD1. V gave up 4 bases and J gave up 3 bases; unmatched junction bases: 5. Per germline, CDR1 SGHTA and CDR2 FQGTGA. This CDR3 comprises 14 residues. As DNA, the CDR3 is TGTGCCAGCAGCTCCCAGGGGGGTTACACTGAAGCTTTCTTT. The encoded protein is CASSSQGGYTEAFF.

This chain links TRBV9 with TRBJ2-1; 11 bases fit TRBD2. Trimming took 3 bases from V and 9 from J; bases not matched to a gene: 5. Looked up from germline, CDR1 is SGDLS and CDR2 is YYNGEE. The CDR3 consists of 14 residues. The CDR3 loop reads CASSGLAGTSEQFF. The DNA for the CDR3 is TGTGCCAGCAGCGGACTAGCGGGAACATCTGAGCAGTTCTTC.

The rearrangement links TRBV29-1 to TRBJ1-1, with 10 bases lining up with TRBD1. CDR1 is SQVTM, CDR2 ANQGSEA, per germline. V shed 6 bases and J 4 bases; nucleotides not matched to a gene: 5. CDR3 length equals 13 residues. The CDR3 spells CSVHRDRGTEAFF. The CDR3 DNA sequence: TGCAGCGTCCACCGGGACAGGGGCACTGAAGCTTTCTTT.

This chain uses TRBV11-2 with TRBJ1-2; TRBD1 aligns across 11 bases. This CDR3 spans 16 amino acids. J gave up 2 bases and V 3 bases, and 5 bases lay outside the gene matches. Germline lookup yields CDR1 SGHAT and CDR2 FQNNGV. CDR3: CASSLWGDRGNYGYTF. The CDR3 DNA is TGTGCCAGCAGCTTGTGGGGGGACAGGGGGAACTATGGCTACACCTTC.

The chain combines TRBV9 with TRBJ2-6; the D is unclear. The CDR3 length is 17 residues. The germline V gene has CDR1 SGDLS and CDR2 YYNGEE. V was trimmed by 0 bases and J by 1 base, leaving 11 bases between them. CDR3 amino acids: CASSVALWASGANVLTF. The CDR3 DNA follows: TGTGCCAGCAGCGTAGCTCTATGGGCGTCTGGGGCCAACGTCCTGACTTTC.